One and the same sample provided the 15 T cell receptor beta chains below, sequenced in a study of CD4 T cells in relation to SARS-CoV-2 and coronaviruses. Their target antigens are unknown. The data were produced by immunoSEQ multiplex PCR, yet TCRdb's version contains in-frame clones alone and is incomplete. Here the sample spans 38,000 or so clones, under 85% being singletons. The sample consisted of memory CD4+ T cells from PBMCs, cultured in vitro. These receptors originate from an adult with COVID-19.

The rearrangement uses TRBV10-3 and TRBJ2-5; D may be TRBD1 (6 bases). The CDR3 runs 18 residues. Germline CDR1 reads ENHRY; CDR2 reads SYGVKD. With 3 bases removed from V and 3 bases from J, the gap between germline ends came to 23 bases. CDR3 DNA: TGTGCCATCAGTGATCGCATCGGGCAGGGGCTTGGGAAAGAGACCCAGTACTTC. As protein: CAISDRIGQGLGKETQYF.

V gene TRBV7-3 combines with J gene TRBJ2-1; TRBD2 matches 11 bases. With V trimmed by 5 bases and J by 7 bases, 7 bases remained unmatched. Germline values: CDR1 SGHTA, CDR2 FQGTGA. CDR3 length: 15 amino acids. The CDR3 nucleotides are TGTGCCAGCAGCCCAATACTAGCGGGAGCTAATGAGCAGTTCTTC. Translating it yields CASSPILAGANEQFF.

The V and J genes are TRBV5-5 and TRBJ1-4; no firm D call. Germline CDR1 is SGHKS and CDR2 is YYEKEE (reference sequence). The CDR3 length is 13 residues. V lost 3 bases and J 8 bases, leaving 11 bases between the germline ends. CDR3 nucleotide sequence: TGTGCCAGCAGCTCAGGTACAGCCGAAAAACTGTTTTTT. It translates to CASSSGTAEKLFF.

The chain links TRBV27 to TRBJ2-5; D gene unclear. Germline lookup yields CDR1 MNHEY and CDR2 SMNVEV (reference sequence). Trimming left V 6 bases short and J 2 bases short, with 16 bases between. There are 15 residues in the CDR3. The CDR3 here is CASRTQGGFQETQYF. For the CDR3, the DNA is TGTGCCAGCAGAACCCAAGGTGGTTTTCAAGAGACCCAGTACTTC.

This clone was counted a few times. This chain links TRBV11-2 with TRBJ2-7; TRBD1 agrees at 9 bases. The CDR3 totals 16 residues. J gave up 7 bases and V 1 base, and 11 bases lay outside the gene matches. Per the germline V gene, CDR1 is SGHAT and CDR2 is FQNNGV. As DNA, the CDR3 is TGTGCCAGCAGCTTAGTCCCGGGACAGGGTTTGGGAGAGCAGTACTTC. Translating gives CASSLVPGQGLGEQYF. Drawing the rest from reference TRBV11-2 and TRBJ2-7, the complete variable domain is EAGVAQSPRYKIIEKRQSVAFWCNPISGHATLYWYQQILGQGPKLLIQFQNNGVVDDSQLPKDRFSAERLKGVDSTLKIQPAKLEDSAVYLCASSLVPGQGLGEQYFGPGTRLTVT.

V usage is TRBV12-3 or TRBV12-4 and J usage is TRBJ2-1; perhaps D is TRBD1 or TRBD2 (6 bases each). The CDR3 contains 12 residues. V was trimmed by 5 bases and J by 8 bases, leaving 10 bases between them. The CDR3 here is CASSTGRHEQFF. DNA of the CDR3: TGTGCCAGCAGTACAGGGAGGCATGAGCAGTTCTTC.

This clone has a single count. The V gene is TRBV6-5, the J gene TRBJ1-1; D is unclear. Trimming took 5 bases from V and 2 from J, leaving 3 bases between them. The CDR3 consists of 11 residues. Germline V lookup: CDR1 MNHEY, CDR2 SVGAGI. CDR3: CASSSNTEAFF. The CDR3 DNA follows: TGTGCCAGCAGTAGCAACACTGAAGCTTTCTTT.

The V call is TRBV5-4, the J call TRBJ2-3, with 9 bases matching TRBD1. The germline CDR1 and CDR2 sequences are SGHNT and YYREEE (reference sequence). The ends lost 3 bases at V and 1 base at J; junction bases unmatched: 9. The CDR3 spans 17 residues. CDR3 bases: TGTGCCAGCAGCTCCCTATATCGGGACAGGGGCACAGATACGCAGTATTTT. Residues: CASSSLYRDRGTDTQYF. Using reference TRBV5-4 and TRBJ2-3 for the parts outside the CDR3, the full variable domain is ETGVTQSPTHLIKTRGQQVTLRCSSQSGHNTVSWYQQALGQGPQFIFQYYREEENGRGNFPPRFSGLQFPNYSSELNVNALELDDSALYLCASSSLYRDRGTDTQYFGPGTRLTVL.

The V and J genes are TRBV7-8 and TRBJ2-5; a possible D gene is TRBD2 (5 bases). Looked up from germline, CDR1 is SGHVS and CDR2 is FQNEAQ. The V end was cut by 0 bases, the J end by 4 bases, with 6 bases between. CDR3 size: 13 residues. Here the CDR3 reads CASSLAAGETQYF. The CDR3 DNA reads TGTGCCAGCAGCTTAGCTGCGGGAGAGACCCAGTACTTC.

This sequence joins TRBV7-2 and TRBJ2-7; 8 bases are shared with TRBD1. CDR1 is SGHTA and CDR2 is FQGNSA in the germline V gene. The CDR3 totals 13 residues. Trimming at V came to 6 bases and at J to 5 bases, leaving 6 bases not matched to a gene. CDR3: CASREPTGDEQYF. The CDR3 nucleotides are TGTGCCAGCAGAGAACCGACAGGGGACGAGCAGTACTTC.

The chain combines TRBV28 with TRBJ2-3; 12 bases map to TRBD2. CDR3 length: 16 amino acids. Germline values: CDR1 MDHEN, CDR2 SYDVKM. The V and J ends lost 5 bases and 9 bases, in that order; junction bases with no gene match: 12. CDR3 sequence: CASSTRTSGIESTQYF. The CDR3 DNA reads TGTGCCAGCAGTACAAGGACTAGCGGGATCGAGAGCACGCAGTATTTT.

V and J are TRBV7-8 and TRBJ2-2, with D perhaps TRBD1 (5 bases). Germline V gene sequence: CDR1 SGHVS, CDR2 FQNEAQ. CDR3 length: 17 amino acids. V was trimmed by 6 bases and J by 1 base, leaving 18 bases between them. The CDR3 loop reads CASRFPRLQENTGELFF. The CDR3 DNA reads TGTGCCAGCAGATTTCCAAGGCTACAGGAGAACACCGGGGAGCTGTTTTTT.

The V and J genes are TRBV28 and TRBJ1-2; D is undetermined. The V gene lost 4 bases and the J gene lost 4 bases, with 10 bases spanning the gap. The CDR3 runs 13 residues. Germline CDR1 reads MDHEN; CDR2 reads SYDVKM. CDR3 amino acids: CASSSVGPYGYTF. The CDR3 DNA sequence: TGTGCCAGCAGTTCCGTAGGGCCCTATGGCTACACCTTC.

This sequence joins TRBV27 and TRBJ2-1; D call uncertain. Germline CDR1 and CDR2: MNHEY and SMNVEV (reference sequence). The CDR3 contains 13 residues. V was shortened by 6 bases and J by 6 bases, with 12 bases between the two germline ends. CDR3 DNA: TGTGCCAGCAGCCTTCTGCCGATCAATGAGCAGTTCTTC. It specifies CASSLLPINEQFF.

The V and J genes are TRBV6-6 and TRBJ2-2; D remains ambiguous. Germline V gene data show CDR1 as MNHNY and CDR2 as SVGAGI (reference sequence). This CDR3 is 16 amino acids long. Trimming pared 6 bases from V and 6 bases from J, leaving 20 bases between. In DNA form, the CDR3 reads TGTGCCAGCAGAGCAAAGTCCACAATTGCGCCCGGGGAGCTGTTTTTT. Protein product: CASRAKSTIAPGELFF.